A selection of T cell receptor beta chains follows, all from one sample in a study of blood T cell repertoires in COVID-19. Libraries were prepared by immunoSEQ multiplex PCR; TCRdb keeps only in-frame clonotypes and omits some of them. The data show about 410,000 clones, roughly 88% seen once. Sequencing input: peripheral blood. These receptors were taken from a woman in her twenties or thirties with active or convalescent COVID-19. CDR3s include the opening cysteine and the closing phenylalanine or tryptophan. Each record gives: clone size, J gene, D gene, V gene, CDR3 protein, CDR3 DNA. The D gene is left open where the match is weak. Some rows have no size entry. The others give once, few or many, or a class for an expanded clone.

NA | TRBJ1-2 | NA | TRBV6-5 | CASSQQGYGYGYTF | TGTGCCAGCAGTCAACAGGGATATGGGTATGGCTACACCTTC
NA | TRBJ2-7 | TRBD2 | TRBV5-1 | CASSHGLAGDQNEQYF | TGCGCCAGCAGCCACGGACTAGCGGGAGACCAAAACGAGCAGTACTTC
NA | TRBJ2-7 | NA | TRBV3-1/TRBV3-2 | CASSQAGWQYF | TGTGCCAGCAGCCAGGCGGGGTGGCAGTACTTC
NA | TRBJ2-5 | NA | TRBV6-5 | CASSQGGAETQYF | TGTGCCAGCAGTCAGGGGGGCGCCGAGACCCAGTACTTC
NA | TRBJ1-1 | NA | TRBV11-2 | CASRTWVTPAITYTEAFF | TGTGCCAGCAGAACTTGGGTGACACCCGCCATTACCTACACTGAAGCTTTCTTT
NA | TRBJ1-2 | NA | TRBV10-3 | CAISESDTAAGYTF | TGTGCCATCAGTGAGTCGGACACTGCCGCGGGCTACACCTTC
NA | TRBJ2-3 | TRBD2 | TRBV2 | CATSAGTSGGADTQYF | TGTGCCACATCCGCCGGGACTAGCGGGGGCGCAGATACGCAGTATTTT
NA | TRBJ1-2 | NA | TRBV19 | CASSRSTGFEGYGYTF | TGTGCCAGTAGTCGATCGACAGGCTTCGAGGGCTATGGCTACACCTTC
NA | TRBJ2-7 | NA | TRBV9 | CASSVTEGYEQYF | TGTGCCAGCAGCGTAACGGAGGGGTACGAGCAGTACTTC
NA | TRBJ1-1 | NA | TRBV11-3 | CASRGEGDTEAFF | TGTGCCAGCCGAGGGGAGGGGGACACTGAAGCTTTCTTT
NA | TRBJ2-5 | TRBD2 | TRBV3-1/TRBV3-2 | CASSQESGGVTETQYF | TGTGCCAGCAGCCAAGAAAGCGGGGGAGTTACGGAGACCCAGTACTTC
NA | TRBJ2-5 | NA | TRBV27 | CATSPRSQETQYF | TGTGCCACCAGTCCGCGGAGTCAAGAGACCCAGTACTTC
NA | TRBJ1-2 | NA | TRBV21-1 | CARVTPTDGYTF | TGTGCCAGGGTAACCCCTACCGATGGCTACACCTTC
NA | TRBJ2-3 | TRBD2 | TRBV29-1 | CSVDAGGTTDTQYF | TGCAGCGTTGACGCGGGAGGAACCACAGATACGCAGTATTTT
once | TRBJ2-7 | TRBD1 | TRBV5-1 | CASSTTGAPYEQYF | TGCGCCAGCAGCACGACAGGGGCCCCCTACGAGCAGTACTTC
NA | TRBJ1-4 | TRBD1 | TRBV4-2 | CASSQGATGVRATNEKLFF | TGTGCCAGCAGCCAAGGTGCGACAGGGGTCAGGGCAACTAATGAAAAACTGTTTTTT
NA | TRBJ2-2 | NA | TRBV30 | CAWSVLSGTGELFF | TGTGCCTGGAGTGTCTTGAGTGGCACCGGGGAGCTGTTTTTT
NA | TRBJ2-7 | NA | TRBV19 | CASSARLPYHSYEQYF | TGTGCCAGTAGTGCGCGGCTCCCTTACCATTCCTACGAGCAGTACTTC
NA | TRBJ1-6 | NA | TRBV19 | CASSMLAGSPDSPLHF | TGTGCCAGTAGTATGTTAGCAGGGTCGCCCGATTCACCCCTCCACTTT
NA | TRBJ2-1 | NA | TRBV24-1 | CATSPSTPGNEQFF | TGTGCCACCAGCCCATCAACTCCCGGGAATGAGCAGTTCTTC
NA | TRBJ1-2 | TRBD1 | TRBV25-1 | CATRGGGVLYGYTF | TGTGCCACCAGGGGGGGAGGGGTGCTGTATGGCTACACCTTC
NA | TRBJ2-1 | NA | TRBV4-1 | CASSQGAGSTLYNEQFF | TGCGCCAGCAGCCAAGGGGCGGGATCGACCCTCTACAATGAGCAGTTCTTC
NA | TRBJ2-5 | TRBD1 | TRBV30 | CAWGGTGEQTQYF | TGTGCCTGGGGGGGGACAGGGGAGCAGACCCAGTACTTC
NA | TRBJ2-7 | TRBD2 | TRBV10-3 | CAISERWTSGSYEQYF | TGTGCCATCAGTGAGCGATGGACTAGCGGTTCCTACGAGCAGTACTTC
NA | TRBJ2-3 | TRBD2 | TRBV6-6 | CASSYSLAGDWDTQYF | TGTGCCAGCAGTTACTCCCTAGCGGGAGATTGGGATACGCAGTATTTT
NA | TRBJ2-2 | NA | TRBV6-1 | CASSETGITGELFF | TGTGCCAGCAGTGAAACCGGGATCACCGGGGAGCTGTTTTTT
NA | TRBJ2-1 | NA | TRBV30 | CAWSPPSAGSGTLFF | TGTGCCTGGAGCCCCCCTAGCGCCGGTAGTGGAACTCTGTTCTTC
NA | TRBJ1-1 | NA | TRBV27 | CASSFRTATEAFF | TGTGCCAGCAGTTTTAGGACAGCTACTGAAGCTTTCTTT
once | TRBJ2-7 | NA | TRBV19 | CASSRFLNLAERGAYEQYF | TGTGCCAGTAGTCGGTTTTTAAATTTAGCGGAAAGAGGAGCGTACGAGCAGTACTTC
NA | TRBJ1-2 | TRBD1 | TRBV5-1 | CASSFGTGTNYGYTF | TGCGCCAGCAGCTTTGGGACAGGCACTAACTATGGCTACACCTTC
NA | TRBJ2-5 | TRBD2 | TRBV5-4 | CASSPTSGAETQYF | TGTGCCAGCAGCCCAACTAGCGGAGCTGAGACCCAGTACTTC
once | TRBJ1-2 | TRBD1 | TRBV20-1 | CSASGTGVDYGYTF | TGCAGTGCTAGTGGGACAGGGGTCGACTATGGCTACACCTTC
NA | TRBJ1-2 | TRBD1 | TRBV6-1 | CASSEGPGTGSGYTF | TGTGCCAGCAGTGAGGGCCCCGGGACAGGGTCTGGCTACACCTTC
NA | TRBJ1-2 | NA | TRBV6-5 | CASSYFRGGGYTF | TGTGCCAGCAGTTACTTCCGAGGAGGAGGCTACACCTTC
NA | TRBJ1-1 | NA | TRBV5-4 | CASSSGSVLTEAFF | TGTGCCAGCAGTTCAGGATCGGTTCTCACTGAAGCTTTCTTT
NA | TRBJ2-7 | TRBD2 | TRBV6-5 | CASSYRLAGSYEQYF | TGTGCCAGCAGTTATAGACTAGCGGGTTCCTACGAGCAGTACTTC
NA | TRBJ2-5 | NA | TRBV12-5 | CASGLFPGVQETQYF | TGTGCTAGTGGTTTGTTTCCAGGGGTGCAAGAGACCCAGTACTTC
NA | TRBJ1-2 | NA | TRBV4-1 | CASSPGGAGTRDYGYTF | TGCGCCAGCAGCCCCGGGGGGGCAGGTACTAGAGACTATGGCTACACCTTC
NA | TRBJ1-2 | TRBD1 | TRBV14 | CASSQDPGGGGYTF | TGTGCCAGCAGCCAAGATCCAGGGGGCGGTGGCTACACCTTC
NA | TRBJ2-2 | NA | TRBV5-1 | CASSLDKARGGELFF | TGCGCCAGCAGCTTGGACAAGGCTAGGGGCGGGGAGCTGTTTTTT
once | TRBJ1-3 | NA | TRBV7-8 | CASTERGGQGNTIYF | TGTGCCAGCACCGAACGGGGGGGGCAAGGAAACACCATATATTTT
NA | TRBJ1-5 | NA | TRBV15 | CATSRGGGEEQPQHF | TGTGCCACCAGCAGAGGGGGAGGGGAGGAACAGCCCCAGCATTTT
NA | TRBJ1-1 | NA | TRBV9 | CASSPSLGARSEDEAFF | TGTGCCAGCAGCCCCAGCTTGGGGGCGAGATCCGAGGATGAAGCTTTCTTT
NA | TRBJ2-1 | NA | TRBV30 | CAWTHSYNEQFF | TGTGCCTGGACCCACTCCTACAATGAGCAGTTCTTC
NA | TRBJ1-2 | TRBD1 | TRBV7-9 | CASSQANRGAYGYTF | TGTGCCAGCAGCCAAGCCAACAGGGGGGCCTATGGCTACACCTTC
NA | TRBJ2-3 | TRBD2 | TRBV10-3 | CAISEVFREVRADTQYF | TGTGCCATCAGTGAGGTTTTCCGGGAGGTGAGAGCAGATACGCAGTATTTT
NA | TRBJ2-1 | NA | TRBV6-5 | CASGRAGLNEQFF | TGTGCCAGCGGCCGGGCAGGGTTAAATGAGCAGTTCTTC
NA | TRBJ1-5 | NA | TRBV7-9 | CASSLVGRGSNQPQHF | TGTGCCAGCAGCTTAGTCGGCAGGGGAAGCAATCAGCCCCAGCATTTT
NA | TRBJ2-1 | NA | TRBV9 | CASSVVGGGGEQFF | TGTGCCAGCAGCGTAGTAGGAGGGGGCGGTGAGCAGTTCTTC
once | TRBJ1-6 | NA | TRBV21-1 | CASRGESQGNSPLHF | TGTGCCAGCAGGGGGGAGTCCCAGGGGAATTCACCCCTCCACTTT
NA | TRBJ1-1 | TRBD1 | TRBV10-1 | CASSAGQSTEAFF | TGCGCCAGCAGTGCGGGACAGTCCACTGAAGCTTTCTTT